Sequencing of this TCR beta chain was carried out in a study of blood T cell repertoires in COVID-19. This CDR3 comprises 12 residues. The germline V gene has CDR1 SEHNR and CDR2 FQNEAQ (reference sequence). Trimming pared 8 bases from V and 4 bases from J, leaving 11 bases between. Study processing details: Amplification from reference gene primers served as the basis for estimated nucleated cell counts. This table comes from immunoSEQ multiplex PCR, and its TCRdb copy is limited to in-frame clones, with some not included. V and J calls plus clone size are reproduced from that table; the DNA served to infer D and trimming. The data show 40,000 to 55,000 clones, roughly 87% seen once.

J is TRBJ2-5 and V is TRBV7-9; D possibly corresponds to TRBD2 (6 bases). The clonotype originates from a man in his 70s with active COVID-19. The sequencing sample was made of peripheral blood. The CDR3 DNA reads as TGTGCCAGCGGGGCTAGCGCAGAGACCCAGTACTTC. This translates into CASGASAETQYF.